What follows are 23 T cell receptor beta chains derived from one specimen sequenced in a study of cytomegalovirus exposure and HLA in healthy donors. The PCR made use of 60 Vbeta and 13 Jbeta primers. TCRdb's copy holds only in-frame clones and misses some; the assay was immunoSEQ multiplex PCR. This sample has some 150,000 clones, with 60% to 70% found just once. Sequencing used PBMCs. The receptors here all came from a woman aged 60-75 years in good health and CMV-seropositive.

The CDR3 is CASSEDRVETQYF. DNA of the CDR3: TGTGCCAGCAGTGAAGACAGGGTAGAGACCCAGTACTTC. The gene calls are TRBV6-1 and TRBJ2-5; TRBD1 might be the D (6 bases). CDR3 length equals 13 residues. The germline V and J ends were trimmed by 1 base and 4 bases, with 7 bases remaining between them. Germline assignment: CDR1 MNHNS and CDR2 SASEGT.

The gene calls are TRBV28 and TRBJ2-7, with a tentative D call TRBD2 (5 bases). V was trimmed by 5 bases and J by 3 bases, leaving 14 bases between them. The CDR3 runs 14 residues. Germline-derived CDR1 and CDR2 are MDHEN and SYDVKM. As DNA, the CDR3 is TGTGCCAGCAGTCCCCCTGACGGGGTCTACGAGCAGTACTTC. It encodes CASSPPDGVYEQYF.

The J gene is TRBJ1-5, the V gene TRBV19, with 8 nucleotides matching TRBD1. The junction had 6 bases not matched to a gene; V was cut back by 4 bases and J by 7 bases. The CDR3 contains 14 residues. Per germline, CDR1 LNHDA and CDR2 SQIVND (reference sequence). In DNA, the CDR3 is TGTGCCAGTAGTACAGGGGGCAGAGGGCAGCCCCAGCATTTT. Encoded protein: CASSTGGRGQPQHF.

The DNA for the CDR3 is TGTGCCTGGAGTGTGGGACAGGGGACCCACAATGAGCAGTTCTTC. This gives the protein CAWSVGQGTHNEQFF. The rearrangement uses TRBV30 and TRBJ2-1; TRBD1 agrees at 10 bases. Losses at the gene ends were 0 bases for V and 5 bases for J; bases not matched to a gene: 4. Germline CDR1 and CDR2: GTSNPN and SVGIG (reference sequence). The CDR3 totals 15 residues.

This clone came up a few times. The V and J genes are TRBV30 and TRBJ2-2, with 9 bases that match TRBD2. CDR3 size: 13 residues. Unmatched junction bases numbered 4, after V lost 3 bases and J lost 8 bases. Germline V gene sequence: CDR1 GTSNPN, CDR2 SVGIG (reference sequence). CDR3 in DNA: TGTGCCTGGAGGGGAGGACTAGCGGGGGAGCTGTTTTTT. It translates to CAWRGGLAGELFF. Full variable domain (missing parts from reference TRBV30 and TRBJ2-2): SQTIHQWPATLVQPVGSPLSLECTVEGTSNPNLYWYRQAAGRGLQLLFYSVGIGQISSEVPQNLSASRPQDRQFILSSKKLLLSDSGFYLCAWRGGLAGELFFGEGSRLTVL.

The chain links TRBV28 to TRBJ2-3; TRBD2 agrees at 9 bases. This CDR3 has 19 amino acids. The V segment lost 7 bases and the J segment 0 bases; nucleotides outside the gene matches: 17. Per germline, CDR1 MDHEN and CDR2 SYDVKM. CDR3 region: CASTPTQGRGGISTDTQYF. As DNA, the CDR3 is TGTGCCAGCACCCCAACCCAGGGGCGGGGGGGTATTAGCACAGATACGCAGTATTTT.

This clone was found once. The genes are TRBV27 and TRBJ1-1; 9 nucleotides match TRBD1. V was pared by 6 bases and J by 5 bases, with 13 bases of the junction left unmatched. The CDR3 length is 16 residues. Germline CDR1 MNHEY, CDR2 SMNVEV (reference sequence). The CDR3 DNA reads TGTGCCAGCAGCAAACAGGGGGCTCCTGTTTGGACTGAAGCTTTCTTT. Protein sequence: CASSKQGAPVWTEAFF.

The sample holds a few counts of this clone. This chain joins TRBV18 and TRBJ1-3; no firm D call. Germline V CDR1 and CDR2: KGHSH, LQKENI. V gave up 6 bases and J gave up 2 bases, with 14 bases separating them. The CDR3 is made up of 15 amino acids. The CDR3 region is CASSRGQGAGNTIYF. The DNA of the CDR3 is TGTGCCAGCTCCCGAGGGCAAGGAGCTGGAAACACCATATATTTT.

The V call is TRBV6-5, the J call TRBJ1-5; D unresolved. CDR1 and CDR2 from the germline V gene are MNHEY and SVGAGI. The CDR3 runs to 13 residues. V lost 10 bases to trimming and J lost 4 bases, with 14 bases between them. CDR3 residues: CANAGRGNQPQHF. In DNA, the CDR3 is TGTGCCAACGCGGGCAGAGGTAATCAGCCCCAGCATTTT.

The CDR3, as DNA: TGTGCCAGTAGTAGCGAGGAGCGGTATGGCTACACCTTC. It specifies CASSSEERYGYTF. The rearrangement links TRBV19 to TRBJ1-2; D is uncertain. The ends were cut back, 4 bases at V and 5 bases at J, with 11 bases in the middle. Germline V gene lookup returns CDR1 LNHDA and CDR2 SQIVND (reference sequence). This CDR3 is 13 amino acids long.

The CDR3 nucleotides are TGTGCCAGCAGCTTCCAAGACTGGACCGGGGAGCTGTTTTTT. Its translation: CASSFQDWTGELFF. The rearrangement links TRBV7-2 to TRBJ2-2; unclear D gene. The V end was cut by 3 bases, the J end by 5 bases, with 10 bases between. CDR3 length: 14 amino acids. Looked up from germline, CDR1 is SGHTA and CDR2 is FQGNSA.

V is TRBV19 and J is TRBJ2-5; the match to TRBD1 covers 7 bases. J lost 2 bases, V lost 6 bases, and 3 bases had no gene match. CDR1 LNHDA and CDR2 SQIVND come from the germline V gene (reference sequence). This CDR3 is built from 13 residues. The CDR3 reads CASSGQAQETQYF. The CDR3 coding sequence is TGTGCCAGTAGCGGACAGGCGCAAGAGACCCAGTACTTC.

This clone turned up a few times. V usage is TRBV27 and J usage is TRBJ1-5; D ambiguous. CDR1 is MNHEY, CDR2 SMNVEV, per germline (reference sequence). Trimming removed 2 bases from V and 4 bases from J, with 6 bases in between. This CDR3 comprises 13 residues. CDR3 bases: TGTGCCAGCAGTTTAGGGCGTAATCAGCCCCAGCATTTT. Residues: CASSLGRNQPQHF.

The chain combines TRBV4-1 with TRBJ2-3; TRBD1 agrees at 12 bases. Germline V lookup: CDR1 MGHRA, CDR2 YSYEKL. This CDR3 region has 16 residues. Losses at the gene ends were 6 bases for V and 4 bases for J; bases not matched to a gene: 8. The CDR3 loop is CASSHRDRGQADTQYF. Written as DNA, the CDR3 is TGCGCCAGCAGTCACCGGGACAGGGGGCAGGCAGATACGCAGTATTTT.

The V call is TRBV30, the J call TRBJ2-1, with TRBD2 identical over 10 bases. The J segment lost 9 bases and the V segment lost 2 bases, leaving 7 bases of the junction unmatched. CDR1 and CDR2 from the germline V gene are GTSNPN and SVGIG (reference sequence). The CDR3 extends over 14 amino acids. CDR3 DNA: TGTGCCTGGAGTCTCAGCGGGAGGGCCTCTGAGCAGTTCTTC. It is translated as CAWSLSGRASEQFF.

This chain connects TRBV7-9 to TRBJ1-3; D unresolved. V dropped 5 bases and J dropped 0 bases, with 8 bases sitting between them. The CDR3 is made up of 14 amino acids. The germline V gene encodes CDR1 SEHNR and CDR2 FQNEAQ (reference sequence). The CDR3 DNA is TGTGCCAGCAGCCGCGGGAGCTCTGGAAACACCATATATTTT. This sequence encodes CASSRGSSGNTIYF.

This clone came up a few times. The rearrangement uses TRBV7-9 and TRBJ1-1, with TRBD1 as a possible D gene (6 bases). There are 13 residues in the CDR3. The germline V gene encodes CDR1 SEHNR and CDR2 FQNEAQ (reference sequence). V shed 8 bases and J shed 0 bases, with 10 bases lying between them. This CDR3 reads CASGRDMNTEAFF. The CDR3 coding sequence is TGTGCCAGCGGGAGGGACATGAACACTGAAGCTTTCTTT.

This clone was counted between two and nine times. The chain joins TRBV6-6 to TRBJ2-1, with 7 nucleotides matching TRBD2. Germline CDR1 MNHNY, CDR2 SVGAGI (reference sequence). This CDR3 has 15 residues. V trimming: 2 bases; J trimming: 7 bases; junction bases outside the gene matches: 8. This CDR3 is CASSYGGGPGNEQFF. In DNA form, the CDR3 reads TGTGCCAGCAGTTACGGGGGAGGGCCTGGAAATGAGCAGTTCTTC.

This clone was seen more than once but under ten times. The V and J genes are TRBV7-3 and TRBJ2-3, with TRBD2 matching 7 bases. Trimming cost V 2 bases and J 2 bases; bases outside gene matches: 7. Germline V CDR1 and CDR2: SGHTA, FQGTGA. The CDR3 contains 16 residues. The CDR3 DNA follows: TGTGCCAGCAGCTTACTCGGACTAGAAAACACAGATACGCAGTATTTT. It specifies CASSLLGLENTDTQYF.

This rearrangement joins TRBV2 to TRBJ2-7, with 9 bases that match TRBD1. V was clipped by 6 bases and J by 3 bases; unmatched bases: 9. From germline, CDR1 is SNHLY and CDR2 FYNNEI. The CDR3 totals 15 residues. For the CDR3, the DNA is TGTGCCAGCAGCCAGGGACAGGGACAACTCTACGAGCAGTACTTC. It translates to CASSQGQGQLYEQYF. The entire variable domain, with the rest obtained from reference TRBV2 and TRBJ2-7, is as follows: EPEVTQTPSHQVTQMGQEVILRCVPISNHLYFYWYRQILGQKVEFLVSFYNNEISEKSEIFDDQFSVERPDGSNFTLKIRSTKLEDSAMYFCASSQGQGQLYEQYFGPGTRLTVT.

The rearrangement joins TRBV7-2 to TRBJ2-3; TRBD2 matches 9 bases. The V gene end was trimmed by 1 base and the J gene end by 4 bases; junction bases not matched to a gene: 6. Germline lookup yields CDR1 SGHTA and CDR2 FQGNSA. CDR3 length: 16 amino acids. The DNA of the CDR3 is TGTGCCAGCAGCTTAGGGGAGGCGGGAGGGCCAGATACGCAGTATTTT. It specifies CASSLGEAGGPDTQYF.

The genes are TRBV9 and TRBJ1-2; a weak D match, TRBD1 (5 bases). CDR1 is SGDLS and CDR2 is YYNGEE in the germline V gene. The CDR3 runs 12 residues. V was shortened by 2 bases and J by 7 bases, with 9 bases between the two germline ends. The CDR3 is CASSVDGGGYTF. CDR3 nucleotide sequence: TGTGCCAGCAGCGTTGACGGGGGTGGCTACACCTTC.

The chain has TRBV28 and TRBJ2-1; weak D call: TRBD1 (5 bases). Trimming cost V 2 bases and J 2 bases, with 10 bases left between them. The CDR3 has 15 amino acids. The germline CDR1 and CDR2 sequences are MDHEN and SYDVKM. In DNA form, the CDR3 reads TGTGCCAGCAGTTTAGGGCAGGGTCCCTACAATGAGCAGTTCTTC. Protein: CASSLGQGPYNEQFF.